This entry lists 22 T cell receptor beta chains sequenced from one sample in a study of blood T cell repertoires in COVID-19 (dated by TCRdb to 2020 to 2021). The library was generated by the immunoSEQ multiplex PCR assay. The source is immuneACCESS, and TCRdb retained only in-frame sequences with V and J called. Part of the clones is not carried over; for the studies checked, unresolved V genes explain less than half of this, and the remainder is unexplained. The table for this sample lists 70,000 or so clones; 87% of them were counted only once. Clones ranked in the top ten supply roughly 11% of the sample. Sequenced: peripheral blood. These receptor sequences come from a woman aged 18-29 years with acute or convalescent COVID-19.

The chain is built from TRBV20-1 and TRBJ1-1; D is uncertain. The V gene lost 2 bases and the J gene lost 10 bases, with 8 bases spanning the gap. Germline CDR1 and CDR2: DFQATT and SNEGSKA (reference sequence). CDR3 length: 10 amino acids. This CDR3 is CSARSGRAFF. The CDR3 bases are TGCAGTGCTAGATCCGGTCGAGCTTTCTTT.

The rearrangement links TRBV15 to TRBJ2-5, with D perhaps TRBD2 (5 bases). The germline CDR1 and CDR2 sequences are LNHNV and YYDKDF (reference sequence). The CDR3 has 14 amino acids. Trimming cost V 5 bases and J 0 bases, with 10 bases left between them. CDR3 residues: CATSGSLYQETQYF. Here the CDR3 DNA reads TGTGCCACCAGCGGGAGTCTTTACCAAGAGACCCAGTACTTC.

V usage is TRBV11-2 and J usage is TRBJ2-7; D unresolved. The CDR3 contains 14 residues. Germline V gene lookup returns CDR1 SGHAT and CDR2 FQNNGV. V lost 1 base and J lost 3, with 10 bases in between. CDR3 nucleotides: TGTGCCAGCAGCTTAGGGCAGGCCTACTACGAGCAGTACTTC. Residues: CASSLGQAYYEQYF.

The V call is TRBV28, the J call TRBJ1-3; a weak D match, TRBD1 (6 bases). Trimming took off 3 bases at V and 4 bases at J, with 10 bases between the two ends. The CDR3 is made up of 14 amino acids. CDR1 and CDR2 from the germline V gene are MDHEN and SYDVKM. The DNA of the CDR3 is TGTGCCAGCAGTTTGGAACAGGGAGGAAACACCATATATTTT. Amino acid sequence: CASSLEQGGNTIYF.

This rearrangement joins TRBV14 to TRBJ2-1; 9 bases are shared with TRBD2. V dropped 3 bases and J dropped 7; count of bases not matched to a gene: 10. The germline CDR1 and CDR2 sequences are SGHDN and FVKESK. The CDR3 consists of 16 residues. As DNA, the CDR3 is TGTGCCAGCAGCCATATCGCGCGGGAGGGCTATAATGAGCAGTTCTTC. It yields the protein CASSHIAREGYNEQFF.

The genes are TRBV6-2 or TRBV6-3 and TRBJ2-1; TRBD2 matches at 8 bases. The trim removed 4 bases at V and 3 bases at J, leaving 8 bases unmatched. Germline V gives CDR1 MNHEY, CDR2 SVGEGT. The CDR3 sequence is 16 residues long. The CDR3 is CASSWGGAGGYNEQFF. The CDR3 nucleotides read TGTGCCAGCAGTTGGGGCGGGGCGGGAGGCTACAATGAGCAGTTCTTC.

The chain's CDR3 is CASSLDTSSTDTQYF. As DNA, the CDR3 is TGCGCCAGCAGCTTGGATACTTCTAGCACAGATACGCAGTATTTT. The chain couples TRBV5-1 to TRBJ2-3; D call uncertain. V lost 0 bases, J lost 0 bases, and 8 bases lay in between. Germline CDR1 is SGHRS and CDR2 is YFSETQ. There are 15 residues in the CDR3.

The chain recombines TRBV20-1 with TRBJ2-3; 11 bases match TRBD2. The CDR3 runs to 16 residues. Germline V gene data show CDR1 as DFQATT and CDR2 as SNEGSKA (reference sequence). J lost 1 base, V lost 3 bases, and 6 bases had no gene match. This chain's CDR3 is CSASSGTSGRTDTQYF. CDR3 nucleotide sequence: TGCAGTGCTAGTTCAGGGACTAGCGGTCGCACAGATACGCAGTATTTT.

The chain employs TRBV7-2 and TRBJ2-2; D not resolved. This CDR3 contains 14 residues. V was pared by 2 bases and J by 4 bases, with 8 bases between. Germline values: CDR1 SGHTA, CDR2 FQGNSA. The CDR3: CASSLLLSTGELFF. CDR3 DNA: TGTGCCAGCAGCTTACTTCTGTCCACCGGGGAGCTGTTTTTT.

The CDR3, as DNA: TGTGCCAGCAGTCCAGGGACTAGCGGGGGGTCGGGGTCCTACAATGAGCAGTTCTTC. Translation: CASSPGTSGGSGSYNEQFF. The chain combines TRBV28 with TRBJ2-1; TRBD2 matches at 15 bases. The germline CDR1 and CDR2 sequences are MDHEN and SYDVKM. CDR3 size: 19 residues. With V trimmed by 5 bases and J by 1 base, 9 bases remained unmatched.

V gene TRBV6-2 or TRBV6-3 combines with J gene TRBJ1-2, with D perhaps matching TRBD1 (5 bases). The CDR3 extends over 15 amino acids. The germline V gene encodes CDR1 MNHEY and CDR2 SVGEGT. V shed 5 bases and J shed 4 bases, with 17 bases lying between them. The CDR3 sequence: CASSPRGGSGYGYTF. CDR3 bases: TGTGCCAGCAGTCCCCGCGGGGGATCTGGCTATGGCTACACCTTC.

This clone turned up a few times. V and J are TRBV5-1 and TRBJ1-1; D is unclear. V gave up 0 bases and J gave up 1 base, with 10 bases separating them. The CDR3 length is 15 residues. CDR1 is SGHRS and CDR2 is YFSETQ in the germline V gene. CDR3 protein: CASSLVIGENTEAFF. The CDR3 nucleotides read TGCGCCAGCAGCTTGGTCATCGGAGAGAACACTGAAGCTTTCTTT.

The V gene is TRBV6-5, the J gene TRBJ2-5, with 14 bases matching TRBD2. The germline V gene has CDR1 MNHEY and CDR2 SVGAGI. With V trimmed by 6 bases and J by 4 bases, 4 bases remained unmatched. The CDR3 sequence is 15 residues long. The CDR3, as DNA: TGTGCCAGCAGAGGGACTAGCGGGAGTGCAGAGACCCAGTACTTC. Its translation: CASRGTSGSAETQYF.

This chain connects TRBV6-5 to TRBJ1-2; D not resolved. V lost 2 bases and J 6 bases, leaving 10 bases between the germline ends. The CDR3 has 13 amino acids. Germline CDR1 and CDR2: MNHEY and SVGAGI. This CDR3 reads CASSYTRSDGYTF. The CDR3 region has the DNA TGTGCCAGCAGTTACACCAGGTCTGATGGCTACACCTTC.

CDR3 amino acids: CATSRDFETPTQYF. The CDR3 DNA reads as TGTGCCACCAGCAGAGATTTTGAGACTCCGACGCAGTATTTT. The chain is built from TRBV15 and TRBJ2-3; D is unclear. The germline CDR1 and CDR2 sequences are LNHNV and YYDKDF (reference sequence). The CDR3 runs 14 residues. V gave up 0 bases and J gave up 9 bases, with 13 bases separating them.

J is TRBJ1-1 and V is TRBV29-1; maybe TRBD1 (6 bases). The V end was cut by 6 bases, the J end by 1 base, with 12 bases between. The CDR3 has 13 residues. The V gene's germline CDR1 is SQVTM and CDR2 ANQGSEA. The CDR3 nucleotides read TGCAGCGTAACCCGGACAGAGAACACTGAAGCTTTCTTT. This gives the protein CSVTRTENTEAFF.

This rearrangement joins TRBV10-2 to TRBJ2-1; 8 nucleotides match TRBD2. This CDR3 spans 14 amino acids. The junction had 11 bases not matched to a gene; V was cut back by 6 bases and J by 10 bases. Germline V lookup: CDR1 WSHSY, CDR2 SAAADI. The CDR3 DNA reads as TGCGCCAGCAGAGCACTAGCGTCGGGAGGGGAGCAGTTCTTC. This sequence encodes CASRALASGGEQFF.

V is TRBV11-3 and J is TRBJ2-1; TRBD1 aligns across 8 bases. V trimming: 8 bases; J trimming: 1 base; junction bases outside the gene matches: 4. This CDR3 contains 14 residues. Germline CDR1 reads SGHNT; CDR2 reads YENEEA. Written as DNA, the CDR3 is TGTGCCAGCTCACAGGGGGAGTCCTACAATGAGCAGTTCTTC. Residues: CASSQGESYNEQFF.

V is TRBV7-9 and J is TRBJ2-3, with D possibly being TRBD2 (5 bases). This CDR3 is built from 19 residues. Germline V gene lookup returns CDR1 SEHNR and CDR2 FQNEAQ (reference sequence). V lost 2 bases and J 0 bases, leaving 21 bases between the germline ends. CDR3 residues: CASSLRSAGRLPSTDTQYF. CDR3 in DNA: TGTGCCAGCAGCTTAAGATCGGCAGGTCGACTACCTAGCACAGATACGCAGTATTTT.

V usage is TRBV25-1 and J usage is TRBJ1-6; no reliable D call. V lost 1 base and J 7 bases, leaving 11 bases between the germline ends. Germline values: CDR1 MGHDK, CDR2 SYGVNS. The CDR3 runs to 15 residues. The CDR3 DNA reads as TGTGCCAGCAGTGAATCAGGAGGAGGCAATTCACCCCTCCACTTT. It yields the protein CASSESGGGNSPLHF.

The chain is built from TRBV20-1 and TRBJ1-1; D is ambiguous. This CDR3 region has 11 residues. V dropped 1 base and J dropped 2 bases, with 2 bases sitting between them. Germline CDR1 DFQATT, CDR2 SNEGSKA (reference sequence). This CDR3 reads CSARVNTEAFF. The CDR3 DNA sequence: TGCAGTGCTAGAGTAAACACTGAAGCTTTCTTT.

The genes are TRBV11-2 and TRBJ2-5; D possibly corresponds to TRBD2 (5 bases). V was pared by 2 bases and J by 2 bases, with 6 bases between. CDR1 is SGHAT and CDR2 is FQNNGV in the germline V gene. The CDR3 extends over 13 amino acids. CDR3 DNA: TGTGCCAGCAGCTTAACTAGTCAAGAGACCCAGTACTTC. Protein: CASSLTSQETQYF.